This T cell receptor (beta chain) came from a study of shared clonotypes between healthy human individuals. Trimming took off 3 bases at V and 7 bases at J, with 15 bases between the two ends. Germline CDR1 and CDR2: MNHNS and SASEGT. The CDR3 spans 15 residues. The data were produced by immunoSEQ multiplex PCR, yet TCRdb's version contains in-frame clones alone and is incomplete. There are 2 million to 2.5 million clones in the sample; approximately 94% occur only once, and 0.1% to 0.15% lies in the top ten. Sequenced sample: naive CD4+ T cells sorted from blood. Noted subset: CD45RA+ positively selected. The chain is built from TRBV6-1 and TRBJ1-4; D gene uncertain. The sequence came from a man between 18 and 29 years old in good health. CDR3 loop: CASSDVMVLGEKLFF. DNA of the CDR3: TGTGCCAGCAGTGACGTGATGGTGCTGGGTGAAAAACTGTTTTTT.